The entry that follows covers one TCR beta chain sequence. Sequencing was performed with immunoSEQ multiplex PCR; in TCRdb, only in-frame clones are kept and a portion is missing. Here the sample spans around 150,000 clones, approximately 84% being singletons. This sample was taken from a study of blood T cell repertoires in COVID-19. J gave up 1 base and V 6 bases, and 9 bases lay outside the gene matches. The germline CDR1 and CDR2 sequences are SGHDT and YYEEEE. The CDR3 loop spans 15 amino acids. This receptor was identified in a man aged 40-50 years with acute or convalescent COVID-19. Sequenced sample: peripheral blood. This sequence joins TRBV5-6 and TRBJ1-2; 7 positions agree with TRBD1. The CDR3 DNA follows: TGTGCCAGCACTGGAGCTTGGGACAGTAACTATGGCTACACCTTC. This sequence encodes CASTGAWDSNYGYTF.